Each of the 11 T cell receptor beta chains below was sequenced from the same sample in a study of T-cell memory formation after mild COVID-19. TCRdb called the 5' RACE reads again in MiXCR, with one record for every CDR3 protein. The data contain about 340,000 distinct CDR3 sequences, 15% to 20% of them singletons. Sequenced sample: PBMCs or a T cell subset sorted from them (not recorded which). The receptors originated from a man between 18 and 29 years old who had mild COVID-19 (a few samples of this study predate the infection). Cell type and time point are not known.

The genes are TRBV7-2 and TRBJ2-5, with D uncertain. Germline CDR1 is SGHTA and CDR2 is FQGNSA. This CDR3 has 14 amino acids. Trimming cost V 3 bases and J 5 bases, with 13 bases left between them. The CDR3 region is CASSFFGRRETQYF. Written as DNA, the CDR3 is TGTGCCAGCAGCTTTTTCGGGCGGCGGGAGACCCAGTACTTC.

The CDR3: CASTGQEETQYF. The CDR3 region has the DNA TGTGCCAGCACCGGACAGGAAGAGACCCAGTACTTC. The chain is built from TRBV12-3 or TRBV12-4 and TRBJ2-5; TRBD1 matches 7 bases. The V and J ends lost 7 bases and 3 bases, in that order; junction bases with no gene match: 2. The CDR3 runs 12 residues.

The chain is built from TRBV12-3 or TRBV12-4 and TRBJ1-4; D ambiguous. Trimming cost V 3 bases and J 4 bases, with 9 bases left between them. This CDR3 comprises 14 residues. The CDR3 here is CASSFGVFNEKLFF. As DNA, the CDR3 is TGTGCCAGCAGTTTCGGGGTCTTTAATGAAAAACTGTTTTTT.

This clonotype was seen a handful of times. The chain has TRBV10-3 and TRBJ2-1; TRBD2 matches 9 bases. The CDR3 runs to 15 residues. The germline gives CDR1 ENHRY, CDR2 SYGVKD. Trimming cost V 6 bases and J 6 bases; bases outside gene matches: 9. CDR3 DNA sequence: TGTGCCATCAGAGTAGCGGGGGTATGTTGCAATGAGCAGTTCTTC. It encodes CAIRVAGVCCNEQFF.

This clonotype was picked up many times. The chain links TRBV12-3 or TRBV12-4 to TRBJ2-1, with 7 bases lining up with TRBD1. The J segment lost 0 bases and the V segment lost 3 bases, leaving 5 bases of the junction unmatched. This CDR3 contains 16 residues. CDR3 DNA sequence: TGTGCCAGCAGTTTCCGACAGGGCGGCTCCTACAATGAGCAGTTCTTC. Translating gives CASSFRQGGSYNEQFF.

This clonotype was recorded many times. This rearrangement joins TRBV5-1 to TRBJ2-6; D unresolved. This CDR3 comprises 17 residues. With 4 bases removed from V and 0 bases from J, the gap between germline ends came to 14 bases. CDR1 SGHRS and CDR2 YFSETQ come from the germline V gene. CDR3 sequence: CASSPPLLYSGANVLTF. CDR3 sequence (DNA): TGCGCCAGCAGCCCGCCCCTGCTTTACTCTGGGGCCAACGTCCTGACTTTC.

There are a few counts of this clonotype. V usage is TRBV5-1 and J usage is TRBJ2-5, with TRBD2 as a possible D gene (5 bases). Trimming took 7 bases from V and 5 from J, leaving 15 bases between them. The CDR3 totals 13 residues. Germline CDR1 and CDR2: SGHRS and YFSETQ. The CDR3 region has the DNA TGCGCCAGCTTGGCGGACGGGATGGAGACCCAGTACTTC. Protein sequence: CASLADGMETQYF.

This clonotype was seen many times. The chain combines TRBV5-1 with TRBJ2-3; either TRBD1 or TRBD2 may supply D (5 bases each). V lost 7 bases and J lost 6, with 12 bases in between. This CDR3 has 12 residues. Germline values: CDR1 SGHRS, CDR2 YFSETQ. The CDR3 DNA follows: TGCGCCAGCCGGGAAGGGGCCGATACGCAGTATTTT. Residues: CASREGADTQYF.

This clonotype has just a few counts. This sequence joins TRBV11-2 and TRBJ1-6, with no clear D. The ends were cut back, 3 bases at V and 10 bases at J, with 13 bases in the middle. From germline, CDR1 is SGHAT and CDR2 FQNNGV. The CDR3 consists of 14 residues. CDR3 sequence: CASSFNRLGSPLHF. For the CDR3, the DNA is TGTGCCAGCAGCTTTAACCGCTTAGGATCACCCCTCCACTTT. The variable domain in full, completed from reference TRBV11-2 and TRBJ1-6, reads EAGVAQSPRYKIIEKRQSVAFWCNPISGHATLYWYQQILGQGPKLLIQFQNNGVVDDSQLPKDRFSAERLKGVDSTLKIQPAKLEDSAVYLCASSFNRLGSPLHFGNGTRLTVT.

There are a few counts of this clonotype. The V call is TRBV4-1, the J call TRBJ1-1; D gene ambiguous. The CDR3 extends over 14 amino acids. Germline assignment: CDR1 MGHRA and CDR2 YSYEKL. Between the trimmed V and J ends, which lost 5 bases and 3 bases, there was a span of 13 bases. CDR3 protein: CASSLRTLDTEAFF. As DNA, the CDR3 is TGCGCCAGCAGCTTACGGACCCTGGACACTGAAGCTTTCTTT.

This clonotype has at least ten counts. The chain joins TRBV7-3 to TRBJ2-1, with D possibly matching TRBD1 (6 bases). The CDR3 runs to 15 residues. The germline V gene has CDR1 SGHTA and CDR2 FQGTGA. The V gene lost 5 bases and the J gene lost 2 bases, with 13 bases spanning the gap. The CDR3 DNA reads TGTGCCAGCAGCATACAGGGCTTTCCCTACAATGAGCAGTTCTTC. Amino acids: CASSIQGFPYNEQFF.